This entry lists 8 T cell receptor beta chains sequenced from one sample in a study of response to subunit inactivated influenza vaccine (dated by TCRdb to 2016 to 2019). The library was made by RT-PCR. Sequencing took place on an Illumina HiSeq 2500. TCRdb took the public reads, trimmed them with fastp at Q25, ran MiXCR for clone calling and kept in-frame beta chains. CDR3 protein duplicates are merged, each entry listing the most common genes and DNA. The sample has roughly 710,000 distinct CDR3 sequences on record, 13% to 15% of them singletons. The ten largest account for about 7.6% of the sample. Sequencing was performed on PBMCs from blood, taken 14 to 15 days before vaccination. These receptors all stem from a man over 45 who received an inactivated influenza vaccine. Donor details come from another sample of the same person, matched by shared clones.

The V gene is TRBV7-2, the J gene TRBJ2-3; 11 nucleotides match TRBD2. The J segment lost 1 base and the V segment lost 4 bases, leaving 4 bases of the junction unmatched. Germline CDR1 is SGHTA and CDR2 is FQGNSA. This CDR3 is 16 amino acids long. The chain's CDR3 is CASSSTSGRGTDTQYF. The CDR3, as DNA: TGTGCCAGCAGCTCCACTAGCGGGAGAGGCACAGATACGCAGTATTTT.

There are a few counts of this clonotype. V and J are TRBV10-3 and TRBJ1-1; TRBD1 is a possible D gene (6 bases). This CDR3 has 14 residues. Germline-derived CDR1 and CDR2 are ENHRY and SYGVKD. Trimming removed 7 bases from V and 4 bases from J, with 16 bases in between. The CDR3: CAINRDRRGTEAFF. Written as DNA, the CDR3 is TGTGCCATCAACAGGGACCGGCGTGGCACTGAAGCTTTCTTT.

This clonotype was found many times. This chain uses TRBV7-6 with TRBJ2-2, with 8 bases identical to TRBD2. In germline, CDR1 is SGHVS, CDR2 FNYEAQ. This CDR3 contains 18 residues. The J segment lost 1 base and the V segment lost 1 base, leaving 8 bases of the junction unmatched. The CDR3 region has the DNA TGTGCCAGCAGCTTAGAATCCGGGACTAGTAGGAACACCGGGGAGCTGTTTTTT. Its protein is CASSLESGTSRNTGELFF.

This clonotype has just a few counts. Here the CDR3 reads CASSRIAGGQETQYF. The CDR3 DNA sequence: TGTGCCAGCAGTAGGATAGCGGGAGGGCAAGAGACCCAGTACTTC. The J gene is TRBJ2-5, the V gene TRBV2; 11 nucleotides agree with TRBD2. Trimming removed 5 bases from V and 2 bases from J; junction bases left unmatched: 4. The CDR3 covers 15 residues. In germline, CDR1 is SNHLY, CDR2 FYNNEI.

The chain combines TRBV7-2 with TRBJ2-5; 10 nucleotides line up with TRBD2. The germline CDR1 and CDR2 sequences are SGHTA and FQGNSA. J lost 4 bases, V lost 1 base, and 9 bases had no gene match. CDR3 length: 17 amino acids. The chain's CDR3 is CASSLGLLAGQGETQYF. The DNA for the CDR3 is TGTGCCAGCAGCTTAGGGCTACTAGCGGGACAAGGAGAGACCCAGTACTTC.

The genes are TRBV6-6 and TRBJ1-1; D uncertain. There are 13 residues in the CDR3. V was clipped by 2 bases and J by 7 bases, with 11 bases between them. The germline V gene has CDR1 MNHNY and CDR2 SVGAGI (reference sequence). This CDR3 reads CASSYPDGLEAFF. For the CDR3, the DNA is TGTGCCAGCAGTTACCCGGACGGCCTTGAAGCTTTCTTT.

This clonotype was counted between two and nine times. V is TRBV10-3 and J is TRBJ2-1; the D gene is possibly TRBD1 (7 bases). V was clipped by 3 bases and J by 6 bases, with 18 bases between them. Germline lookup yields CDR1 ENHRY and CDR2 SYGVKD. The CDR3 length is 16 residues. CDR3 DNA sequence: TGTGCCATCAGTGACTCCGGGAGCCAGGGGGGCAATGAGCAGTTCTTC. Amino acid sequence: CAISDSGSQGGNEQFF.

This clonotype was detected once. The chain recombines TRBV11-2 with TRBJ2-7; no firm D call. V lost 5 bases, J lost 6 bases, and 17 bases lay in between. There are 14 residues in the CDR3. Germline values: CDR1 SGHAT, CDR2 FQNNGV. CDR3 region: CASSAALIPFEQYF. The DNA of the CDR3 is TGTGCCAGCAGCGCAGCTTTGATACCCTTCGAGCAGTACTTC. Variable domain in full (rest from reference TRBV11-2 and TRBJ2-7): EAGVAQSPRYKIIEKRQSVAFWCNPISGHATLYWYQQILGQGPKLLIQFQNNGVVDDSQLPKDRFSAERLKGVDSTLKIQPAKLEDSAVYLCASSAALIPFEQYFGPGTRLTVT.